This record concerns one TCR beta chain sequence. What it binds is not known. The sample is drawn from a study of T cell responses to AZD1222 COVID-19 vaccine. Findings and caveats of the study: Baseline serology detected seropositivity in only a handful of AZD1222 recipients. Rises in breadth and depth of Spike-specific TCRs came after two AZD1222 doses.

Trimming took off 0 bases at V and 5 bases at J, with 14 bases between the two ends. The germline V gene encodes CDR1 SGHRS and CDR2 YFSETQ. The length of the CDR3 is 16 residues. Whether given at about 4 or about 12 weeks, second doses were pooled. Here immunoSEQ multiplex PCR was the method, and the copy in TCRdb shows in-frame clones only, minus some. Of about 130,000 clones in the sample, approximately 86% were seen once. The genes are TRBV5-1 and TRBJ2-2; D possibly uses TRBD1 or TRBD2 (6 bases each). The clonotype was recovered from an adult who received the AZD1222 COVID-19 vaccine. The source material was peripheral blood, sampled 28 days after the second AZD1222 dose. CDR3 coding DNA: TGCGCCAGCAGCTTGGCGCCAGGGGAGGAAACCGGGGAGCTGTTTTTT. It is translated as CASSLAPGEETGELFF.